One sample yielded the 29 T cell receptor beta chains listed below, sequenced in a study of T cell repertoires in cytomegalovirus infection. TCRdb reprocessed the reads via MiXCR and lists one record per CDR3 protein. The sample contains a few hundred thousand distinct CDR3 sequences, about a sixth of which appear only once. The sample was PBMCs. Source of these receptors: a human donor in good health (CMV status not recorded). Some clones in this sample may be carry-over from other donors' samples.

There are many counts of this clonotype. V gene TRBV7-2 combines with J gene TRBJ1-1; TRBD1 agrees at 8 bases. Germline V gene lookup returns CDR1 SGHTA and CDR2 FQGNSA. The CDR3 has 15 amino acids. The ends lost 4 bases at V and 0 bases at J; junction bases unmatched: 4. CDR3 sequence reads: CASSSRTGMNTEAFF. CDR3 nucleotides: TGTGCCAGCAGCTCCCGGACAGGGATGAACACTGAAGCTTTCTTT.

This clonotype was picked up a small number of times. The rearrangement joins TRBV7-9 to TRBJ1-1; D might be TRBD1 (6 bases). The CDR3 consists of 14 residues. V lost 3 bases to trimming and J lost 5 bases, with 13 bases between them. From germline, CDR1 is SEHNR and CDR2 FQNEAQ (reference sequence). The CDR3 nucleotides read TGTGCCAGCAGCTTGGACCAGGGGACTACTGAAGCTTTCTTT. It is translated as CASSLDQGTTEAFF.

This clonotype was detected ten times or more. The gene calls are TRBV28 and TRBJ1-6; D gene unclear. The CDR3 loop spans 17 amino acids. The germline V gene encodes CDR1 MDHEN and CDR2 SYDVKM. V was cut by 3 bases and J by 0 bases, with 12 bases left in between. The CDR3 nucleotides read TGTGCCAGCAGTTTGGGGTATTCCAGCTCCTATAATTCACCCCTCCACTTT. Its protein is CASSLGYSSSYNSPLHF.

This clonotype showed up many times. The chain is built from TRBV7-2 and TRBJ1-1, with D unresolved. Germline V CDR1 and CDR2: SGHTA, FQGNSA. Trimming took off 5 bases at V and 2 bases at J, with 15 bases between the two ends. The CDR3 extends over 15 amino acids. The CDR3, as DNA: TGTGCCAGCAGCGCGCTAAAGGCACCAAACACTGAAGCTTTCTTT. It translates to CASSALKAPNTEAFF.

This clonotype appeared a few times. The chain is built from TRBV6-8 and TRBJ2-2; weak D call: TRBD2 (6 bases). With 6 bases removed from V and 4 bases from J, the gap between germline ends came to 15 bases. This CDR3 is built from 15 residues. CDR1 MNHGY and CDR2 SAAAGT come from the germline V gene. The chain's CDR3 is CASSAGRLSTGELFF. The CDR3 bases are TGTGCCAGCAGCGCAGGGAGGTTGTCCACCGGGGAGCTGTTTTTT.

The CDR3 DNA follows: TGTGCCAGTAGTTGGGGGTCTACCTATGGCTACACCTTC. This translates into CASSWGSTYGYTF. The rearrangement joins TRBV19 to TRBJ1-2; D is perhaps TRBD1 (5 bases). Trimming removed 5 bases from V and 4 bases from J, with 11 bases in between. Germline V gives CDR1 LNHDA, CDR2 SQIVND (reference sequence). CDR3 size: 13 residues.

This clonotype was detected only a few times. This chain joins TRBV10-3 and TRBJ2-3; 10 bases align to TRBD2. V dropped 6 bases and J dropped 10; count of bases not matched to a gene: 7. Germline values: CDR1 ENHRY, CDR2 SYGVKD. The CDR3 consists of 13 residues. DNA of the CDR3: TGTGCCATCAGGGCCAGCGGGGGGGCCGCGCAGTATTTT. This encodes CAIRASGGAAQYF.

V gene TRBV20-1 combines with J gene TRBJ2-2; the match to TRBD2 covers 13 bases. The CDR3 is 17 amino acids. Looked up from germline, CDR1 is DFQATT and CDR2 is SNEGSKA (reference sequence). V gave up 0 bases and J gave up 7 bases; unmatched junction bases: 8. This CDR3 reads CSARDRLAGGRVGELFF. CDR3 DNA sequence: TGCAGTGCTAGAGATCGACTAGCGGGGGGTCGGGTCGGGGAGCTGTTTTTT.

The V call is TRBV6-6, the J call TRBJ1-2, with 9 positions matching TRBD1. The V and J ends lost 4 bases and 4 bases, in that order; junction bases with no gene match: 7. The CDR3 is made up of 15 amino acids. Germline CDR1 and CDR2: MNHNY and SVGAGI (reference sequence). The CDR3 reads CASSSRSQGAYGYTF. DNA for the CDR3: TGTGCCAGCAGTTCCCGATCACAGGGGGCCTATGGCTACACCTTC.

This clonotype was seen many times. The chain recombines TRBV6-1 with TRBJ1-4, with 7 bases lining up with TRBD1. Germline lookup yields CDR1 MNHNS and CDR2 SASEGT. CDR3 length: 16 residues. J lost 6 bases, V lost 2 bases, and 9 bases had no gene match. The CDR3 coding sequence is TGTGCCAGCAGTGAACTTACCGGGACAGTTGATGAAAAACTGTTTTTT. This gives the protein CASSELTGTVDEKLFF.

This clonotype has a count of ten or more. This chain joins TRBV6-1 and TRBJ2-3; perhaps TRBD1 as D (5 bases). V lost 5 bases, J lost 4 bases, and 10 bases lay in between. The CDR3 extends over 13 amino acids. The V gene's germline CDR1 is MNHNS and CDR2 SASEGT. The CDR3 DNA reads as TGTGCCAGCAGTACGACAGCTTCAGATACGCAGTATTTT. Translation: CASSTTASDTQYF.

This clonotype was seen only a few times. The J gene is TRBJ2-5, the V gene TRBV4-1; TRBD2 might be the D (5 bases). Germline V CDR1 and CDR2: MGHRA, YSYEKL. The CDR3 runs to 14 residues. Trimming shortened V by 7 bases and J by 4 bases, and 16 bases separated the two germline ends. The CDR3 region has the DNA TGCGCCAGCACCCCATCGGGGTATGGAGAGACCCAGTACTTC. Translating gives CASTPSGYGETQYF.

This clonotype has more than one count but fewer than ten. The CDR3 sequence is CASSWPRALDGYTF. The CDR3 DNA is TGTGCCAGCAGCTGGCCAAGGGCCCTAGATGGCTACACCTTC. The rearrangement joins TRBV7-9 to TRBJ1-2, with D hard to call. Trimming took 4 bases from V and 6 from J, leaving 15 bases between them. The CDR3 covers 14 residues. CDR1 SEHNR and CDR2 FQNEAQ come from the germline V gene (reference sequence).

This clonotype was picked up many times. The genes are TRBV10-3 and TRBJ2-1; D might be TRBD1 (5 bases). The CDR3 length is 18 residues. V was trimmed by 1 base and J by 0 bases, leaving 16 bases between them. CDR1 and CDR2 (germline): ENHRY, SYGVKD. The CDR3 spells CAISEFSPGPSSYNEQFF. Written as DNA, the CDR3 is TGTGCCATCAGTGAGTTTAGCCCAGGGCCGAGCTCCTACAATGAGCAGTTCTTC.

This clonotype was seen only a few times. The chain joins TRBV12-3 or TRBV12-4 to TRBJ1-1; 9 bases match TRBD1. The trim removed 6 bases at V and 7 bases at J, leaving 9 bases unmatched. The CDR3 is 14 amino acids. CDR3 region: CASRDQGQGLEAFF. The CDR3 region has the DNA TGTGCCAGCAGAGACCAAGGACAGGGGCTTGAAGCTTTCTTT.

The chain couples TRBV6-5 to TRBJ2-5; 7 positions agree with TRBD2. The CDR3 contains 16 residues. The V segment lost 4 bases and the J segment 1 base; nucleotides outside the gene matches: 9. The germline gives CDR1 MNHEY, CDR2 SVGAGI. CDR3 nucleotides: TGTGCCAGCAGTTTATCTCAAAGCGGGACCCAAGAGACCCAGTACTTC. Its translation: CASSLSQSGTQETQYF.

The chain combines TRBV6-5 with TRBJ2-7; TRBD1 matches 8 bases. In germline, CDR1 is MNHEY, CDR2 SVGAGI. Trimming cost V 6 bases and J 5 bases; bases outside gene matches: 6. CDR3 size: 13 residues. The CDR3 coding sequence is TGTGCCAGCAGGAGACAGGGGTCCGACGAGCAGTACTTC. Residues: CASRRQGSDEQYF.

This clonotype was counted ten times or more. The chain employs TRBV7-8 and TRBJ2-6; the D call may be TRBD1 or TRBD2 (6 bases each). Germline assignment: CDR1 SGHVS and CDR2 FQNEAQ. The CDR3 spans 18 residues. V was clipped by 4 bases and J by 4 bases, with 20 bases between them. Here the CDR3 reads CASSSRFSGASGANVLTF. CDR3 nucleotides: TGTGCCAGCAGCTCCCGATTTTCGGGGGCAAGCGGGGCCAACGTCCTGACTTTC.

This clonotype was counted only a few times. This sequence joins TRBV12-3 or TRBV12-4 and TRBJ1-4, with D tentatively TRBD1 (6 bases). The germline V and J ends were trimmed by 4 bases and 7 bases, with 19 bases remaining between them. The CDR3 consists of 16 residues. The CDR3 sequence: CASSSLYREESEKLFF. For the CDR3, the DNA is TGTGCCAGCAGTTCCCTCTACAGGGAAGAGAGTGAAAAACTGTTTTTT.

The DNA for the CDR3 is TGTGCCAGCAGCCGGGGCGGGACGGAGAACTACGAGCAGTACTTC. Its translation: CASSRGGTENYEQYF. The chain is built from TRBV3-1 and TRBJ2-7; D might be TRBD2 (6 bases). Germline CDR1 is LGHDT and CDR2 is YNNKEL (reference sequence). V was clipped by 4 bases and J by 3 bases, with 16 bases between them. There are 15 residues in the CDR3.

In its sample, this clonotype was seen a few times. The chain links TRBV10-3 to TRBJ2-7, with D possibly being TRBD1 (6 bases). The CDR3 has 14 residues. Germline assignment: CDR1 ENHRY and CDR2 SYGVKD. V gave up 6 bases and J gave up 2 bases, with 14 bases separating them. The CDR3 loop reads CAISQGSGAYEQYF. DNA for the CDR3: TGTGCCATCAGCCAGGGGAGTGGGGCCTACGAGCAGTACTTC.

There are many counts of this clonotype. This sequence joins TRBV12-3 or TRBV12-4 and TRBJ1-5, with D perhaps TRBD1 (5 bases). The CDR3 consists of 13 residues. The V end lost 5 bases, the J end lost 2 bases, and 7 bases lay between the germline ends. This CDR3 is CASSEQGNQPQHF. DNA for the CDR3: TGTGCCAGCAGTGAACAGGGCAATCAGCCCCAGCATTTT.

This clonotype was seen ten or more times. The chain links TRBV6-1 to TRBJ2-2; 8 bases agree with TRBD1. The CDR3 spans 16 residues. Unmatched junction bases numbered 9, after V lost 6 bases and J lost 3 bases. The germline CDR1 and CDR2 sequences are MNHNS and SASEGT. CDR3 DNA: TGTGCCAGCAGGACGACAGGGGCCAAGGACACCGGGGAGCTGTTTTTT. It encodes CASRTTGAKDTGELFF.

This clonotype was detected many times. This CDR3 is CASSFQLRNIQYF. Written as DNA, the CDR3 is TGTGCCAGCAGCTTTCAGTTGAGGAACATTCAGTACTTC. This chain connects TRBV7-2 to TRBJ2-4; D is unresolved. The CDR3 sequence is 13 residues long. Per germline, CDR1 SGHTA and CDR2 FQGNSA. V lost 3 bases, J lost 7 bases, and 10 bases lay in between.

This clonotype has a count of ten or more. V is TRBV7-9 and J is TRBJ1-2; D unresolved. The CDR3 is 15 residues long. CDR1 and CDR2 (germline): SEHNR, FQNEAQ (reference sequence). Trimming stripped 5 bases from V and 3 bases from J, with 16 bases between. The CDR3 DNA reads as TGTGCCAGCAGCCGCCCGGGCGGGCGGGACTATGGCTACACCTTC. Translated: CASSRPGGRDYGYTF.

This clonotype was detected many times. V usage is TRBV20-1 and J usage is TRBJ1-5, with D unresolved. Germline V gene sequence: CDR1 DFQATT, CDR2 SNEGSKA (reference sequence). This CDR3 spans 12 amino acids. V was trimmed by 2 bases and J by 3 bases, leaving 5 bases between them. This chain's CDR3 is CSARRHNQPQHF. The CDR3 coding sequence is TGCAGTGCTAGACGGCACAATCAGCCCCAGCATTTT.

This CDR3 is CASSLALADEAFF. CDR3 nucleotides: TGTGCCAGCAGCTTAGCGCTGGCCGATGAAGCTTTCTTT. V and J are TRBV11-1 and TRBJ1-1, with no clear D. Germline CDR1 is SGHAT and CDR2 is FQDESV (reference sequence). The CDR3 spans 13 residues. V was trimmed by 0 bases and J by 7 bases, leaving 9 bases between them.

The chain carries TRBV11-2 and TRBJ1-4, with 9 bases aligning to TRBD1. Germline-derived CDR1 and CDR2 are SGHAT and FQNNGV. The CDR3 totals 17 residues. Trimming cost V 5 bases and J 4 bases; bases outside gene matches: 11. The CDR3 nucleotides read TGTGCCAGCAGCCTGCGGGACAGGGTAGAGGGTAATGAAAAACTGTTTTTT. Translating gives CASSLRDRVEGNEKLFF.

This clonotype occurred a few times. The chain links TRBV7-3 to TRBJ2-3, with TRBD2 matching 8 bases. Trimming cost V 2 bases and J 4 bases; bases outside gene matches: 5. Germline V gives CDR1 SGHTA, CDR2 FQGTGA. There are 15 residues in the CDR3. CDR3 DNA sequence: TGTGCCAGCAGCTTACAAGCGGGGGCCGCAGATACGCAGTATTTT. It encodes CASSLQAGAADTQYF.